These T cell receptor beta chains were read from a single sample in a study of CD8 T cells in ankylosing spondylitis. One entry per CDR3 protein results from TCRdb running MiXCR on the 5' RACE reads. Of a few hundred thousand distinct CDR3 sequences in the sample, 6.5% to 10% were seen once. Sample: blood, either unsorted or a sorted T cell fraction (not recorded which). The receptors come from a male donor with ankylosing spondylitis. CDR3s include the opening cysteine and the closing phenylalanine or tryptophan. The order of the fields is CDR3 DNA, CDR3 protein, clone size, D gene, V gene, J gene. A D gene is named only where the DNA matches it firmly. The size of a clone is reported for some rows only, either as once, few or many, or as a class for expanded clones.

cdr3_nt: TGCGCCAGCAGCCAAGATTTGGCGGGAGGGCCGATCAATGAGCAGTTCTTC
cdr3_aa: CASSQDLAGGPINEQFF
clone_size: .
d_call: TRBD2
v_call: TRBV4-1
j_call: TRBJ2-1

cdr3_nt: TGTGCCAGCAGCTCACAGCGGCCCCCCTACGAGCAGTACTTC
cdr3_aa: CASSSQRPPYEQYF
clone_size: .
d_call: .
v_call: TRBV7-2
j_call: TRBJ2-7

cdr3_nt: TGCAGTGCTAGAGATGCGGGGATTAACCAGCCCCAGCATTTT
cdr3_aa: CSARDAGINQPQHF
clone_size: .
d_call: .
v_call: TRBV20-1
j_call: TRBJ1-5

cdr3_nt: TGCGCCAGCAGTGAGTCAGGGACGGGACAGGGTGTGTCGGACGAGCAGTACTTC
cdr3_aa: CASSESGTGQGVSDEQYF
clone_size: .
d_call: TRBD1
v_call: TRBV10-2
j_call: TRBJ2-7

cdr3_nt: TGTGCCAGCAGAACTAGCCGTCTTACGATAGATACGCAGTATTTT
cdr3_aa: CASRTSRLTIDTQYF
clone_size: few
d_call: .
v_call: TRBV12-3/TRBV12-4
j_call: TRBJ2-3

cdr3_nt: TGCGCCAGCAGCCAAGATCCCGGTGGCAATCAGCCCCAGCATTTT
cdr3_aa: CASSQDPGGNQPQHF
clone_size: many
d_call: .
v_call: TRBV4-1
j_call: TRBJ1-5

cdr3_nt: TGTGCCAGCAGCCCTGGACTAGCGGAGACTATCACAGATACGCAGTATTTT
cdr3_aa: CASSPGLAETITDTQYF
clone_size: few
d_call: TRBD2
v_call: TRBV4-2
j_call: TRBJ2-3

cdr3_nt: TGTGCCAGCAGCTTAGGCGGGAGGGCCTTTGAGACCCAGTACTTC
cdr3_aa: CASSLGGRAFETQYF
clone_size: .
d_call: TRBD2
v_call: TRBV7-9
j_call: TRBJ2-5

cdr3_nt: TGCGCCAGCAGCCCAAGATCACAGGGACTAGCGGGAGAACGATCCTACAATGAGCAGTTCTTC
cdr3_aa: CASSPRSQGLAGERSYNEQFF
clone_size: few
d_call: TRBD2
v_call: TRBV4-1
j_call: TRBJ2-1

cdr3_nt: TGCAGCGTTCTTACGGGGAGCGATGAGCAGTTCTTC
cdr3_aa: CSVLTGSDEQFF
clone_size: many
d_call: .
v_call: TRBV29-1
j_call: TRBJ2-1

cdr3_nt: TGTGCCAGCAGGAGCCCGGGACAGGGAGAAACTGAAGCTTTCTTT
cdr3_aa: CASRSPGQGETEAFF
clone_size: .
d_call: TRBD1
v_call: TRBV6-1
j_call: TRBJ1-1

cdr3_nt: TGCGCCAGCAGCCTGACAGTTCCGGCTGAAGCTTTCTTT
cdr3_aa: CASSLTVPAEAFF
clone_size: few
d_call: .
v_call: TRBV5-1
j_call: TRBJ1-1

cdr3_nt: TGCGCCAGCAGCTGGACAGAAAACACTGAAGCTTTCTTT
cdr3_aa: CASSWTENTEAFF
clone_size: many
d_call: .
v_call: TRBV5-1
j_call: TRBJ1-1

cdr3_nt: TGTGCCAGCAGTTACACCATCGGCCCCAGGGGCAACCTACCCTACGAGCAGTACTTC
cdr3_aa: CASSYTIGPRGNLPYEQYF
clone_size: .
d_call: .
v_call: TRBV6-5
j_call: TRBJ2-7

cdr3_nt: TGCGCCAGCAGCTTCGAGGGGCCTGGGGCCAACGTCCTGACTTTC
cdr3_aa: CASSFEGPGANVLTF
clone_size: many
d_call: .
v_call: TRBV5-1
j_call: TRBJ2-6

cdr3_nt: TGTGCCAGCAGCCGCCTTAGCGGGTCCCTTTACGAGCAGTACTTC
cdr3_aa: CASSRLSGSLYEQYF
clone_size: few
d_call: TRBD2
v_call: TRBV6-2/TRBV6-3
j_call: TRBJ2-7

cdr3_nt: TGTGCCAGCAGCCAAGTAGAGGGTGAGCAGTTCTTC
cdr3_aa: CASSQVEGEQFF
clone_size: .
d_call: .
v_call: TRBV3-1
j_call: TRBJ2-1

cdr3_nt: TGCGCCAGCAGCCGACTAGCGAGACTATGGGACAATGAGCAGTTCTTC
cdr3_aa: CASSRLARLWDNEQFF
clone_size: few
d_call: TRBD2
v_call: TRBV4-3
j_call: TRBJ2-1

cdr3_nt: TGTGCCAGCAGCTTAGTTGGGGGCTTCAACACCGGGGAGCTGTTTTTT
cdr3_aa: CASSLVGGFNTGELFF
clone_size: few
d_call: .
v_call: TRBV11-1
j_call: TRBJ2-2

cdr3_nt: TGTGCCAGCAGCCCCGCACCTTTAGCCATCAATGAGCAGTTCTTC
cdr3_aa: CASSPAPLAINEQFF
clone_size: few
d_call: .
v_call: TRBV7-3
j_call: TRBJ2-1

cdr3_nt: TGTGCCGACCTCACTGAAGCTTTCTTT
cdr3_aa: CADLTEAFF
clone_size: .
d_call: .
v_call: TRBV10-3
j_call: TRBJ1-1

cdr3_nt: TGTGCCATCAGTGAGTGGGGAAAAGGATGGGCCACTGAAGCTTTCTTT
cdr3_aa: CAISEWGKGWATEAFF
clone_size: once
d_call: .
v_call: TRBV10-3
j_call: TRBJ1-1

cdr3_nt: TGCAGCGTTGAATCGACTAGCGGGAGTGGCGGGGAGCTGTTTTTT
cdr3_aa: CSVESTSGSGGELFF
clone_size: many
d_call: TRBD2
v_call: TRBV29-1
j_call: TRBJ2-2

cdr3_nt: TGCAGCGTGGGCGCCCCATACCCCGGGATTATGGACGAGCAGTACTTC
cdr3_aa: CSVGAPYPGIMDEQYF
clone_size: many
d_call: .
v_call: TRBV29-1
j_call: TRBJ2-7

cdr3_nt: TGTGCCAGCAGCCAACCGGCCAAGTACGAGCAGTACTTC
cdr3_aa: CASSQPAKYEQYF
clone_size: .
d_call: .
v_call: TRBV7-8
j_call: TRBJ2-7

cdr3_nt: TGTGCCAGCAGTTTAGGGGCAGGTCCGAAGGAGACCCAGTACTTC
cdr3_aa: CASSLGAGPKETQYF
clone_size: many
d_call: .
v_call: TRBV12-3/TRBV12-4
j_call: TRBJ2-5

cdr3_nt: TGTGCCAGCAGCCAAGATGCCGGGACAGAAGAGACCCAGTACTTC
cdr3_aa: CASSQDAGTEETQYF
clone_size: once
d_call: TRBD1
v_call: TRBV4-2
j_call: TRBJ2-5

cdr3_nt: TGCAGTGCTAGCCGGACTGATTACAATGAGCAGTTCTTC
cdr3_aa: CSASRTDYNEQFF
clone_size: .
d_call: .
v_call: TRBV20-1
j_call: TRBJ2-1

cdr3_nt: TGCGCCAGCAGCTTTTCTCCAGGCCAAAATGAGCAGTTCTTC
cdr3_aa: CASSFSPGQNEQFF
clone_size: many
d_call: .
v_call: TRBV5-1
j_call: TRBJ2-1

cdr3_nt: TGTGCCAGCAGTTTATTCTTTGGGGCGACTAATGAAAAACTGTTTTTT
cdr3_aa: CASSLFFGATNEKLFF
clone_size: few
d_call: .
v_call: TRBV27
j_call: TRBJ1-4